The rows below give T cell receptor beta chains drawn from one sample of a study of T cell repertoires in cytomegalovirus infection. TCRdb ran MiXCR on the reads and lists one entry per CDR3 protein. Of about 220,000 distinct CDR3 sequences listed, roughly two fifths are singletons. These receptors' antigens are unknown. This sample comprised CD8+ T cells from cultured PBMCs, obtained from culture after CMV antigen stimulation. Receptors originate from a human donor in good health (CMV status not recorded). Some clones in this sample may be carry-over from other donors' samples. CDR3s include the opening cysteine and the closing phenylalanine or tryptophan. The D gene is left open where the match is weak.

TRBJ2-7,TRBV12-3/TRBV12-4,TRBD2,14,CASSLEAGAYEQYF
TRBJ2-1,TRBV2,NA,13,CASSDRSYNEQFF
TRBJ1-2,TRBV27,NA,14,CASSLGAGGYGYTF
TRBJ2-5,TRBV20-1,TRBD2,15,CSAGGNSHFQETQYF
TRBJ2-2,TRBV9,TRBD2,16,CASSVTAGANTGELFF
TRBJ2-1,TRBV6-6,NA,17,CASSQGSPLIYYNEQFF
TRBJ2-3,TRBV11-2,NA,12,CASKAAADTQYF
TRBJ2-7,TRBV4-1,TRBD1,15,CASSQSWTGSYEQYF
TRBJ2-1,TRBV7-3,NA,15,CASSLGTILGNEQFF
TRBJ1-1,TRBV6-5,NA,16,CASSSSPGTGNTEAFF
TRBJ2-7,TRBV19,TRBD1,15,CASSPVGQGHYEQYF
TRBJ2-1,TRBV19,TRBD1,15,CASSSRQGLNNEQFF
TRBJ2-1,TRBV11-3,NA,14,CASSITGEADEQFF
TRBJ1-4,TRBV20-1,NA,14,CSAPAGTLNEKLFF
TRBJ1-1,TRBV7-9,NA,14,CASSFPGGGAEAFF
TRBJ2-5,TRBV20-1,TRBD1,14,CSASYRGWIETQYF
TRBJ2-5,TRBV27,TRBD2,19,CASSLETSGGTDRLETQYF
TRBJ1-1,TRBV27,NA,14,CASSSRRWGTEAFF
TRBJ2-1,TRBV7-3,NA,15,CASSFHGKGPNEQFF
TRBJ2-1,TRBV2,TRBD2,18,CASSEASTLAGLNNEQFF